Presented here are 26 T cell receptor delta chains from one specimen sequenced in a study of gamma-delta T cells after stem cell transplantation (TCRdb year 2016). The library was built by means of RT-PCR. The sequencer listed for this sample is Illumina MiSeq. Identical DNA sequences were merged into single rows after TCRdb reprocessed the public reads with CATT. Recorded for this sample are about 7,800 delta-chain clones; less than 15% of them occurred a single time. The top ten constitute approximately 5.4% of the sample. The sequenced material came from gamma-delta T cells. The receptor source for this set is a human donor. It is not recorded whose cells these are; they may come from a transplant donor.

By sample share, this clone is medium-sized. This rearrangement joins TRDV2 to TRDJ2, with 10 bases fitting TRDD3. V dropped 3 bases and J dropped 7; count of bases not matched to a gene: 7. The CDR3 has 15 residues. Germline V CDR1 and CDR2: GEAIGNYY, EKD. CDR3 loop: CACDARGIRGAQLFF. CDR3 sequence (DNA): TGTGCCTGTGACGCCCGGGGGATACGCGGAGCACAACTCTTCTTT.

A few counts support this clone. A much larger clone differs by one base, so this may be a read error. The CDR3 loop is CACDTGIPPRDTRQMFF. CDR3 coding DNA: TGTGCCTGTGACACCGGGATACCCCCCCGGGACACCCGACAGATGTTTTTC. The rearrangement links TRDV2 to TRDJ3; 7 bases align to TRDD3. Germline V gene sequence: CDR1 GEAIGNYY, CDR2 EKD. The length of the CDR3 is 17 residues. The V gene end was trimmed by 0 bases and the J gene end by 5 bases; junction bases not matched to a gene: 6.

This clone is medium-sized (0.01 to 0.1%) by share. Other DNA sequences within the sample encode an identical CDR3. J is TRDJ1 and V is TRDV1, with TRDD3 matching 12 bases. Trimming at V came to 1 base and at J to 6 bases, leaving 6 bases not matched to a gene. There are 16 residues in the CDR3. The V gene's germline CDR1 is TSWWSYY and CDR2 QGS. This CDR3 reads CALGERTGGYPYKLIF. CDR3 nucleotides: TGTGCTCTTGGGGAACGAACTGGGGGATACCCCTATAAACTCATCTTT.

This chain uses TRDV1 with TRDJ2, with 10 positions matching TRDD3. Looked up from germline, CDR1 is TSWWSYY and CDR2 is QGS. The CDR3 consists of 21 residues. J was trimmed by 4 bases and V by 0 bases; bases with no gene match: 17. The CDR3 region has the DNA TGTGCTCTTGGGGAACTCGGCCCGTACTGTACTGGGGGATGCCAGACAGCACAACTCTTCTTT. Protein product: CALGELGPYCTGGCQTAQLFF.

The gene calls are TRDV3 and TRDJ1; D possibly corresponds to TRDD1 (5 bases). Germline CDR1 reads TVYSNPD; CDR2 reads GDNSRS (reference sequence). The CDR3 spans 13 residues. The V gene lost 4 bases and the J gene lost 3 bases, with 15 bases spanning the gap. CDR3 loop: CACQAIASDKLIF. The CDR3 region has the DNA TGTGCCTGCCAAGCAATAGCTTCCGATAAACTCATCTTT.

By frequency in the sample, this clone is medium-sized. The chain uses TRDV1 and TRDJ1; 9 bases match TRDD2. There are 19 residues in the CDR3. The germline V gene has CDR1 TSWWSYY and CDR2 QGS. Unmatched junction bases numbered 13, after V lost 2 bases and J lost 0 bases. The CDR3 DNA follows: TGTGCTCTTGGGGAAGGCCTTCCTACGGACTGGCCGTACACCGATAAACTCATCTTT. It translates to CALGEGLPTDWPYTDKLIF.

This clone was found a few times. The likely explanation is a read error, given a far larger clone one base away. The sample carries other DNA sequences with the same CDR3. The V gene is TRDV2, the J gene TRDJ2, with TRDD3 matching over 9 bases. Germline-derived CDR1 and CDR2 are GEAIGNYY and EKD. The CDR3 totals 18 residues. The CDR3 spells CACDTPVLGDRRPLQLFF. In DNA form, the CDR3 reads TGTGCCTGTGACACTCCCGTACTGGGGGACCGACGGCCCTTACAACTCTTTTTT.

This clone came up a few times. The V and J genes are TRDV1 and TRDJ1, with 7 positions matching TRDD3. CDR3 length: 22 residues. Per the germline V gene, CDR1 is TSWWSYY and CDR2 is QGS. V was clipped by 0 bases and J by 2 bases; unmatched bases: 24. Here the CDR3 reads CALGELSPYQLGPPASTDKLIF. As DNA, the CDR3 is TGTGCTCTTGGGGAACTAAGTCCTTACCAACTGGGGCCTCCCGCGAGTACCGATAAACTCATCTTT.

By share of the sample, this clone is medium-sized (0.01 to 0.1%). CDR3: CACDTLGETALTAQLFF. Here the CDR3 DNA reads TGTGCCTGTGACACCTTGGGGGAAACAGCTTTGACAGCACAACTCTTCTTT. The rearrangement links TRDV2 to TRDJ2; 7 positions match TRDD3. This CDR3 has 17 amino acids. The ends lost 0 bases at V and 0 bases at J; junction bases unmatched: 6. Germline-derived CDR1 and CDR2 are GEAIGNYY and EKD.

This clone showed up just a few times. The J gene is TRDJ1, the V gene TRDV1; TRDD3 agrees at 13 bases. Germline CDR1 TSWWSYY, CDR2 QGS. The CDR3 extends over 18 amino acids. V dropped 3 bases and J dropped 0; count of bases not matched to a gene: 7. DNA of the CDR3: TGTGCTCTTGGGGATATTAACTGGGGGATACGCGACACCGATAAACTCATCTTT. It codes for CALGDINWGIRDTDKLIF.

This clone was seen only once. The V gene is TRDV1, the J gene TRDJ3, with D perhaps TRDD3 (5 bases). The V gene's germline CDR1 is TSWWSYY and CDR2 QGS. The CDR3 has 20 residues. Trimming shortened V by 2 bases and J by 0 bases, and 17 bases separated the two germline ends. The CDR3 region has the DNA TGTGCTCTTGGGGAATCGGGGGTACTGGAGAGCTCCTGGGACACCCGACAGATGTTTTTC. Encoded protein: CALGESGVLESSWDTRQMFF.

The V call is TRDV3, the J call TRDJ1; TRDD3 might be the D (6 bases). This CDR3 contains 19 residues. Per the germline V gene, CDR1 is TVYSNPD and CDR2 is GDNSRS (reference sequence). The V gene lost 1 base and the J gene lost 1 base, with 28 bases spanning the gap. The CDR3 nucleotides are TGTGCCTTTAATCGTCCCCCTATAGGGGATGATTCTTGCACCGATAAACTCATCTTT. Translation gives CAFNRPPIGDDSCTDKLIF.

This clone was detected only a few times. A much larger clone lies a single base off, so this may be a read error. The chain carries TRDV2 and TRDJ3; 8 bases agree with TRDD3. The CDR3 has 17 residues. Looked up from germline, CDR1 is GEAIGNYY and CDR2 is EKD. The DNA of the CDR3 is TGTGCCTGTGACAACGTGGGGGATCCCTGGGTCACCCGACAGATGTTTTTC. Protein sequence: CACDNVGDPWVTRQMFF.

With regard to this clone: A far larger clone lies a single base away; this is likely a read error. The chain combines TRDV2 with TRDJ3; 9 bases fit TRDD3. Germline V lookup: CDR1 GEAIGNYY, CDR2 EKD. The CDR3 length is 19 residues. For the CDR3, the DNA is TGTGCCCGTGACACCGTACTGGGGGACCTCTCCTGGGACACCCGACAGATGTTTTTC. Its protein is CARDTVLGDLSWDTRQMFF.

This chain joins TRDV2 and TRDJ3, with TRDD3 matching 8 bases. Losses at the gene ends were 4 bases for V and 0 bases for J; bases not matched to a gene: 13. Per the germline V gene, CDR1 is GEAIGNYY and CDR2 is EKD. The CDR3 totals 20 residues. CDR3 loop: CACDHVLGAVSSWDTRQMFF. The CDR3 coding sequence is TGTGCCTGTGATCACGTACTGGGGGCCGTAAGCTCCTGGGACACCCGACAGATGTTTTTC.

As for this clone: A much more abundant neighbour one base away suggests this may be a read error. J is TRDJ1 and V is TRDV2, with 9 bases identical to TRDD3. CDR1 and CDR2 from the germline V gene are GEAIGNYY and EKD. The CDR3 is 14 residues long. CDR3 residues: CACGTWGITDKLIF. CDR3 sequence (DNA): TGTGCCTGTGGCACCTGGGGGATCACCGATAAACTCATCTTT.

This clone was observed a few times. A read error may explain this, as a much larger clone is one base away. This CDR3 is also generated by other DNA sequences in the sample. The J gene is TRDJ1, the V gene TRDV2, with 12 bases aligning to TRDD3. The germline CDR1 and CDR2 sequences are GEAIGNYY and EKD. This CDR3 comprises 20 residues. The CDR3 sequence: CACDRGKYWGILGYTDKLIF. The CDR3 coding sequence is TGTGCCTGTGACAGGGGGAAATACTGGGGGATACTTGGGTACACCGATAAGCTCATCTTT.

This clone came up a few times. The chain is built from TRDV1 and TRDJ2; D unclear. The CDR3 totals 18 residues. Per the germline V gene, CDR1 is TSWWSYY and CDR2 is QGS. V was pared by 0 bases and J by 6 bases, with 20 bases between. The CDR3 reads CALGELSSAVGLAAQLFF. As DNA, the CDR3 is TGTGCTCTTGGGGAACTCTCCTCGGCTGTAGGCCTGGCAGCACAACTCTTCTTT.

In this sample, this clone turned up many times. This chain uses TRDV1 with TRDJ1; 10 nucleotides align to TRDD3. The CDR3 consists of 17 residues. From germline, CDR1 is TSWWSYY and CDR2 QGS. Losses at the gene ends were 3 bases for V and 2 bases for J; bases not matched to a gene: 9. CDR3 sequence (DNA): TGTGCTCTTGGGGATAACTGGGGGATTTTGGGGACCGATAAACTCATCTTT. Amino acid sequence: CALGDNWGILGTDKLIF.

This chain connects TRDV1 to TRDJ1; no reliable D call. The CDR3 covers 18 residues. V lost 5 bases and J 0 bases, leaving 22 bases between the germline ends. Germline assignment: CDR1 TSWWSYY and CDR2 QGS. This chain's CDR3 is CALGKEPSTQRYTDKLIF. Here the CDR3 DNA reads TGTGCTCTTGGGAAAGAACCGAGTACGCAGAGATACACCGATAAACTCATCTTT.

The V gene is TRDV3, the J gene TRDJ2, with 8 bases identical to TRDD3. The CDR3 is 20 amino acids. V was clipped by 0 bases and J by 0 bases; unmatched bases: 18. Germline lookup yields CDR1 TVYSNPD and CDR2 GDNSRS (reference sequence). The CDR3 DNA reads as TGTGCCTTTAGGGTGGGGAGGGGAGCTGGGGGACCAACTTTGACAGCACAACTCTTCTTT. This encodes CAFRVGRGAGGPTLTAQLFF.

This clone is classed as medium-sized (0.01 to 0.1%). The CDR3 DNA reads TGTGCCTGTGACACTGGGGATAGCCCCAGCTCCTGGGACACCCGACAGATGTTTTTC. Its protein is CACDTGDSPSSWDTRQMFF. The chain uses TRDV2 and TRDJ3; 7 bases map to TRDD3. V was clipped by 1 base and J by 0 bases; unmatched bases: 8. Germline CDR1 GEAIGNYY, CDR2 EKD. The CDR3 is made up of 19 amino acids.

With regard to this clone: A read error may explain this, as a much larger clone is one base away. This rearrangement joins TRDV2 to TRDJ3; maybe TRDD3 (5 bases). The CDR3 covers 18 residues. Trimming shortened V by 1 base and J by 0 bases, and 12 bases separated the two germline ends. Germline lookup yields CDR1 GEAIGNYY and CDR2 EKD. CDR3 in amino acids: CACDTWGAHSWDTRQMFF. CDR3 nucleotides: TGTGCCTGTGACACTTGGGGAGCCCACTCCTGGGACACCCGACAGATGTTTTTC.

This clone turned up a few times. A clone one base away is much larger, so this may be a read error. Other DNA sequences in this sample translate to the same CDR3. The V call is TRDV2, the J call TRDJ3; 8 nucleotides align to TRDD3. The CDR3 contains 18 residues. Germline values: CDR1 GEAIGNYY, CDR2 EKD. The CDR3 DNA is TGTGCCTGTGATCAGTACTGGGGGCTCTCCTGGGACACCCGGCAGATGTTTTTC. Amino acid sequence: CACDQYWGLSWDTRQMFF.

Here the CDR3 reads CAPRGVSSGGSSSWDTRQMFF. As DNA, the CDR3 is TGTGCCCCTAGGGGGGTCTCCTCTGGGGGATCGAGCTCCTGGGACACCCGACAGATGTTTTTC. The V gene is TRDV1, the J gene TRDJ3; 9 positions match TRDD3. The CDR3 totals 21 residues. The germline CDR1 and CDR2 sequences are TSWWSYY and QGS.

This clone is termed medium-sized. The chain carries TRDV2 and TRDJ2, with TRDD3 matching over 9 bases. The CDR3 totals 17 residues. V was pared by 2 bases and J by 0 bases, with 6 bases of the junction left unmatched. The V gene's germline CDR1 is GEAIGNYY and CDR2 EKD. The CDR3 loop is CACDKNTGGALTAQLFF. CDR3 coding DNA: TGTGCCTGTGACAAAAATACTGGGGGAGCTTTGACAGCACAACTCTTCTTT.